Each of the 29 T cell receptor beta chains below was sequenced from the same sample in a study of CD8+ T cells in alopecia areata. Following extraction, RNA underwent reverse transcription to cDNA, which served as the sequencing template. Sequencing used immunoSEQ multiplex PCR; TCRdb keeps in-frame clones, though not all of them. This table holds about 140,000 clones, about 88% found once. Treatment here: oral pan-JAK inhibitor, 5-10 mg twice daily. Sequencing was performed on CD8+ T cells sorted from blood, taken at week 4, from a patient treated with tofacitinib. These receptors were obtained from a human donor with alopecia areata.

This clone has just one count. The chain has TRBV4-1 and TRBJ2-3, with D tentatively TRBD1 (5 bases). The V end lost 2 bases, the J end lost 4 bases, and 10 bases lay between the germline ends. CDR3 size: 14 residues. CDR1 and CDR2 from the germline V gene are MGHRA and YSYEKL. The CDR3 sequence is CASSQKGWADTQYF. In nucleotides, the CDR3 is TGCGCCAGCAGCCAAAAGGGGTGGGCAGATACGCAGTATTTT.

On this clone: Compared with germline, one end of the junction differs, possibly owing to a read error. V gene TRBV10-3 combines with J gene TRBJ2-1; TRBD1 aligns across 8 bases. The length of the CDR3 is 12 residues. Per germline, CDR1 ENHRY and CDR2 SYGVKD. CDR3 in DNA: TGTGCCATCGGTGACAGGGGCGATGAGCAGTTCTTC. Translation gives CAIGDRGDEQFF.

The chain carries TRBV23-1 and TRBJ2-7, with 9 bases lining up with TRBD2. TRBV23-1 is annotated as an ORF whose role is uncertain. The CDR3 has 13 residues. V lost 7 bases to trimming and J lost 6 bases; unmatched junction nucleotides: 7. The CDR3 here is CASTFSGRSEQYF. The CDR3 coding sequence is TGCGCCAGCACTTTTAGCGGGAGAAGCGAGCAGTACTTC.

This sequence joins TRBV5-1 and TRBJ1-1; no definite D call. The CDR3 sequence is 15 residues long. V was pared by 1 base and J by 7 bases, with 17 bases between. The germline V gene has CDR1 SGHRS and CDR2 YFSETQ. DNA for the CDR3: TGCGCCAGCAGCTTGTTAACGGGGATTGAGGGTGAAGCTTTCTTT. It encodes CASSLLTGIEGEAFF.

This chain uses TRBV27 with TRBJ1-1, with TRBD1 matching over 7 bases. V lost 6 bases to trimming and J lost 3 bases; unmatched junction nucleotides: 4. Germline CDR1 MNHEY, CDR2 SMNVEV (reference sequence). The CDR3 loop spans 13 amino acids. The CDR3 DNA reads TGTGCCAGCAGGACGACAGGGTACACTGAAGCTTTCTTT. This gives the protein CASRTTGYTEAFF.

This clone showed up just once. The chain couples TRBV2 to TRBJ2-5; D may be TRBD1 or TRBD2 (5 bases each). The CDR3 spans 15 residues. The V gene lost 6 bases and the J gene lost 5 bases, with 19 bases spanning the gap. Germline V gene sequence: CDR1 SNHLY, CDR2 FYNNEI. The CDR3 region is CASREIGTRGETQYF. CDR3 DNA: TGTGCCAGCAGGGAGATTGGGACGCGAGGGGAGACCCAGTACTTC.

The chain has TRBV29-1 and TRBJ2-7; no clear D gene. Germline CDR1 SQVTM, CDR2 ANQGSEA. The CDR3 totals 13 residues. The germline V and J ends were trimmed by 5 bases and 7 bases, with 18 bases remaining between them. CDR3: CSVRSPPVWEQYF. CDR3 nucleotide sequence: TGCAGCGTTAGGAGTCCTCCCGTGTGGGAGCAGTACTTC.

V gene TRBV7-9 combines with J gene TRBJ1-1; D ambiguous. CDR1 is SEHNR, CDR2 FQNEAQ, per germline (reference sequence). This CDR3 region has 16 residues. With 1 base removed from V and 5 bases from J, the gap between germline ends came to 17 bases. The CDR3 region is CASSLGGAGYGTEAFF. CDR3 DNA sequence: TGTGCCAGCAGCTTAGGGGGTGCCGGATATGGAACTGAAGCTTTCTTT. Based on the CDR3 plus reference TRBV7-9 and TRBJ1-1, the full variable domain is DTGVSQNPRHKITKRGQNVTFRCDPISEHNRLYWYRQTLGQGPEFLTYFQNEAQLEKSRLLSDRFSAERPKGSFSTLEIQRTEQGDSAMYLCASSLGGAGYGTEAFFGQGTRLTVV.

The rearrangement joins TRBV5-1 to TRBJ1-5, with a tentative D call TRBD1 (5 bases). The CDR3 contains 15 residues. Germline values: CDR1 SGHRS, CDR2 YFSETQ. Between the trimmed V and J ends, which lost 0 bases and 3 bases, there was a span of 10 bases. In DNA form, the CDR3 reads TGCGCCAGCAGCTTGGTCGGGGCAAACAATCAGCCCCAGCATTTT. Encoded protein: CASSLVGANNQPQHF.

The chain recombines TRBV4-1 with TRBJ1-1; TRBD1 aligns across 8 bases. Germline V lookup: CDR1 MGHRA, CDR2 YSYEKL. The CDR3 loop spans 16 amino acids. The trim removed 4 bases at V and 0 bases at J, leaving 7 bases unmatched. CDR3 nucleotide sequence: TGCGCCAGCAGCCCAGCCCAGGGGGCCCTGAACACTGAAGCTTTCTTT. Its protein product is CASSPAQGALNTEAFF.

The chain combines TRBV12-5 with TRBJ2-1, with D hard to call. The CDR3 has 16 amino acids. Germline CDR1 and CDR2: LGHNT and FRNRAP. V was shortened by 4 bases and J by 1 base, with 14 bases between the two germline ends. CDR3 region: CASGSSIAESYNEQFF. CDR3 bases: TGTGCTAGTGGTTCCTCTATCGCGGAATCCTACAATGAGCAGTTCTTC.

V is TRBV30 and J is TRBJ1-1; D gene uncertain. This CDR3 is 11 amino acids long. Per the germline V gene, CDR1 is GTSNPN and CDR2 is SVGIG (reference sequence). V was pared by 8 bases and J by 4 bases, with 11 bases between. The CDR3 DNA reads TGTGCCCTAAAGAGGGTCACTGAAGCTTTCTTT. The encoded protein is CALKRVTEAFF.

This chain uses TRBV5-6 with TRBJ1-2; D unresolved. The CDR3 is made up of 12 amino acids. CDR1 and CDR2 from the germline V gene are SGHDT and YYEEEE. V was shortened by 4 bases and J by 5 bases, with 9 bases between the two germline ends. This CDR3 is CASSLPSYGYTF. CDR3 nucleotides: TGTGCCAGCAGCCTACCGTCTTATGGCTACACCTTC.

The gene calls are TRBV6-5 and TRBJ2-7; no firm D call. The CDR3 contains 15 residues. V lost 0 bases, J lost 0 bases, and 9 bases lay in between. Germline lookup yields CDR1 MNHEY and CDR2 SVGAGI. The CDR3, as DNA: TGTGCCAGCAGTTACTCGAGTGGCCACTCCTACGAGCAGTACTTC. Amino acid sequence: CASSYSSGHSYEQYF.

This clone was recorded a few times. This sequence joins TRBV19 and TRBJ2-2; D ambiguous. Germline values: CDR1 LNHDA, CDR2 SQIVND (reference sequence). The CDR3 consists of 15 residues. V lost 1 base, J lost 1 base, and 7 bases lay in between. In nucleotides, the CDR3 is TGTGCCAGTAGTATAGCGAGCGTGAACACCGGGGAGCTGTTTTTT. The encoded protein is CASSIASVNTGELFF.

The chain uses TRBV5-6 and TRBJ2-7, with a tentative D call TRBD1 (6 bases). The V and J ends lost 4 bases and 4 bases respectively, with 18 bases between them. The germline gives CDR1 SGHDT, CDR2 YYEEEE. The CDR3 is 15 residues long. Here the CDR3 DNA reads TGTGCCAGCAGCCTTACCCCCGGACAGCTTTACGAGCAGTACTTC. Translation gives CASSLTPGQLYEQYF. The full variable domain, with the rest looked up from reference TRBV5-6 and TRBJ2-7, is DAGVTQSPTHLIKTRGQQVTLRCSPKSGHDTVSWYQQALGQGPQFIFQYYEEEERQRGNFPDRFSGHQFPNYSSELNVNALLLGDSALYLCASSLTPGQLYEQYFGPGTRLTVT.

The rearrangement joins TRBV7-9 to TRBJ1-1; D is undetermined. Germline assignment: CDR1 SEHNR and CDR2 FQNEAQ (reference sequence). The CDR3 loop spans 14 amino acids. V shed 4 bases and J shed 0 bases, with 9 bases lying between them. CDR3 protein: CASSSGRLNTEAFF. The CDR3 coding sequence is TGTGCCAGCAGCTCCGGACGGCTGAACACTGAAGCTTTCTTT.

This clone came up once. This chain's CDR3 is CASSPLSGANVLTF. In DNA form, the CDR3 reads TGTGCCAGTAGCCCGTTATCTGGGGCCAACGTCCTGACTTTC. V is TRBV19 and J is TRBJ2-6; D remains ambiguous. CDR1 is LNHDA and CDR2 is SQIVND in the germline V gene (reference sequence). Between the trimmed V and J ends, which lost 6 bases and 1 base, there was a span of 7 bases. This CDR3 is built from 14 residues. Combining the CDR3 with reference TRBV19 and TRBJ2-6 gives the whole variable domain DGGITQSPKYLFRKEGQNVTLSCEQNLNHDAMYWYRQDPGQGLRLIYYSQIVNDFQKGDIAEGYSVSREKKESFPLTVTSAQKNPTAFYLCASSPLSGANVLTFGAGSRLTVL.

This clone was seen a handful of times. CDR3 amino acids: CPRKGYNEQFF. In nucleotides, the CDR3 is TGCCCTAGAAAGGGGTACAATGAGCAGTTCTTC. J is TRBJ2-1 and V is TRBV10-1; possible D gene TRBD1, 5 bases. This CDR3 is 11 amino acids long. CDR1 and CDR2 from the germline V gene are WNHNN and SYGVQD (reference sequence).

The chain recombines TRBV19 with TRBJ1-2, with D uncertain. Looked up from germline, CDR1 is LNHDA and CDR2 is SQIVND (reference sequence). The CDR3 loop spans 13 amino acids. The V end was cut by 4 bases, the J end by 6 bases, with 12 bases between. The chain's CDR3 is CASSTLPWDGYTF. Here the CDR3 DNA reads TGTGCCAGTAGTACCCTACCTTGGGATGGCTACACCTTC.

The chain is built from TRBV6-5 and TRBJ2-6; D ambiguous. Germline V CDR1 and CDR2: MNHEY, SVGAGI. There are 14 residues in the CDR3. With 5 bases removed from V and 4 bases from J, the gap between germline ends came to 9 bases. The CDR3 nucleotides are TGTGCCAGCAGTCCTGGTCCCGGGGCCAACGTCCTGACTTTC. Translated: CASSPGPGANVLTF.

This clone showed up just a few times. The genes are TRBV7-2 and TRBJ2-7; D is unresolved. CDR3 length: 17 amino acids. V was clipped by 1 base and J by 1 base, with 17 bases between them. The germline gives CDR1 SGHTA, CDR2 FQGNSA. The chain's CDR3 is CASSLVVVRVRSYEQYF. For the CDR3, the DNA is TGTGCCAGCAGCTTAGTCGTGGTAAGGGTCCGGTCCTACGAGCAGTACTTC.

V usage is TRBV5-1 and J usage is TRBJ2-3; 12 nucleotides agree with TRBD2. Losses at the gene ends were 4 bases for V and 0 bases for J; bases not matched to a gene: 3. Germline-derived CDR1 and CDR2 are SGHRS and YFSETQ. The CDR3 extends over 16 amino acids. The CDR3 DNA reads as TGCGCCAGCAGCCTAGGGACTAGCGGGAGCACAGATACGCAGTATTTT. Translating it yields CASSLGTSGSTDTQYF.

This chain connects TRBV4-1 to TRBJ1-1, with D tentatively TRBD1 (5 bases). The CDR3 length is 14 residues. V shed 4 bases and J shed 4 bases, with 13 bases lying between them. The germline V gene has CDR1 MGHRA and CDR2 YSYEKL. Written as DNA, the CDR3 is TGCGCCAGCAGCCTCGAGGCGGGGGGCACTGAAGCTTTCTTT. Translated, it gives CASSLEAGGTEAFF.

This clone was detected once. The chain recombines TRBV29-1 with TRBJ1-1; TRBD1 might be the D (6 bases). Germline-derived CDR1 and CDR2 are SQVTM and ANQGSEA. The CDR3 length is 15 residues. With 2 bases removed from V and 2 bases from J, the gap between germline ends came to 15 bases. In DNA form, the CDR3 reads TGCAGCGTTGAACTCGCAGGGGCACCTAACACTGAAGCTTTCTTT. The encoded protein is CSVELAGAPNTEAFF.

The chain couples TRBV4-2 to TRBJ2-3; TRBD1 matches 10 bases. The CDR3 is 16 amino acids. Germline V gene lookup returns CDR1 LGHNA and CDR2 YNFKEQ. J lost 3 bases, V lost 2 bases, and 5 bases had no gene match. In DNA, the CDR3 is TGTGCCAGCAGCCAAAAGGGACAGGGGTTAACAGATACGCAGTATTTT. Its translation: CASSQKGQGLTDTQYF.

In DNA, the CDR3 is TGCGCCAGCAGACTTTCCCATGGACAGTCAGTTCAAGAGACCCAGTACTTC. The encoded protein is CASRLSHGQSVQETQYF. This chain uses TRBV4-1 with TRBJ2-5; maybe TRBD1 (6 bases). V shed 6 bases and J shed 2 bases, with 22 bases lying between them. CDR1 and CDR2 from the germline V gene are MGHRA and YSYEKL. CDR3 length: 17 amino acids.

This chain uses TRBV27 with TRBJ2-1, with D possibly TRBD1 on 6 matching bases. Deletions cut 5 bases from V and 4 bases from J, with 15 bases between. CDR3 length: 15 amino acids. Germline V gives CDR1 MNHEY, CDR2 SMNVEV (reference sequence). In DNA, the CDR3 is TGTGCCAGCAGTACACAGGGTTTGACTTACAATGAGCAGTTCTTC. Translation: CASSTQGLTYNEQFF.

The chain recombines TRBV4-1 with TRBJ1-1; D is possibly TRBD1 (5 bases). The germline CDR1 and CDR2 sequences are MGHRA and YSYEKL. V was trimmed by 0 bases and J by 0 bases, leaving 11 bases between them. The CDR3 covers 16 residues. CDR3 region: CASSQEPGGLNTEAFF. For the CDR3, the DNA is TGCGCCAGCAGCCAAGAACCTGGGGGTTTGAACACTGAAGCTTTCTTT.